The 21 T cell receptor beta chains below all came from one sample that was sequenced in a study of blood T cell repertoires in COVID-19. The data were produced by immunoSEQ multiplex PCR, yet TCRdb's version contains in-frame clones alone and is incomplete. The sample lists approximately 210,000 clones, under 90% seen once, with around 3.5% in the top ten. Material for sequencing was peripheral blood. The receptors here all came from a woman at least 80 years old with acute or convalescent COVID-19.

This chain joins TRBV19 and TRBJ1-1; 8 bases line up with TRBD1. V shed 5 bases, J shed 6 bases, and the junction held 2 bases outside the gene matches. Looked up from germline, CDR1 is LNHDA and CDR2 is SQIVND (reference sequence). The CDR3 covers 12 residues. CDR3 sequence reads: CASSRTGSEAFF. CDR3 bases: TGTGCCAGTAGTCGGACAGGGTCTGAAGCTTTCTTT.

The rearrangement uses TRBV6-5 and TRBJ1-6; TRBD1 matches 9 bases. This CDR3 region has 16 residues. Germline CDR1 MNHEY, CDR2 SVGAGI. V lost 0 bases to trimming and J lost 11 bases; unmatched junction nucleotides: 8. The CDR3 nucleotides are TGTGCCAGCAGTTACTCGTCGGGACAGGGACTTCCACCCCTCCACTTT. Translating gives CASSYSSGQGLPPLHF.

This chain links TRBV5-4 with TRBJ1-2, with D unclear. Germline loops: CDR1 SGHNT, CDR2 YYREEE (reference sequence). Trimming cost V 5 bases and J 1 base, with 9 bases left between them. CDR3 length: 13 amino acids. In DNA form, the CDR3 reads TGTGCCAGCAGAGCCGGGAGTAACTATGGCTACACCTTC. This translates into CASRAGSNYGYTF.

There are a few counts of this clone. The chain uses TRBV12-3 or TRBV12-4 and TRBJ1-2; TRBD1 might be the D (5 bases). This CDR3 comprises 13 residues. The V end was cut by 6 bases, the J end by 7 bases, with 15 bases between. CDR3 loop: CASSLGGEGGYTF. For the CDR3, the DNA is TGTGCCAGCAGCCTAGGAGGGGAAGGTGGCTACACCTTC.

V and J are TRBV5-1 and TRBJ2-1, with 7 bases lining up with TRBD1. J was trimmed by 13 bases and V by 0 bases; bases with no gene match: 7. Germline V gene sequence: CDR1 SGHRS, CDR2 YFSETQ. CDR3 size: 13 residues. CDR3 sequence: CASSLGYRTGQFF. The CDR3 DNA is TGCGCCAGCAGCTTGGGATACCGGACAGGCCAGTTCTTC. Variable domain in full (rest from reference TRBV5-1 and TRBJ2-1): KAGVTQTPRYLIKTRGQQVTLSCSPISGHRSVSWYQQTPGQGLQFLFEYFSETQRNKGNFPGRFSGRQFSNSRSEMNVSTLELGDSALYLCASSLGYRTGQFFGPGTRLTVL.

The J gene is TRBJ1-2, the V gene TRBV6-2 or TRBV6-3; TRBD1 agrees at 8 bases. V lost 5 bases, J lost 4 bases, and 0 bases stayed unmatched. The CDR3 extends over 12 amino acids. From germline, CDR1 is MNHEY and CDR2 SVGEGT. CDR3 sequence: CASSQGAYGYTF. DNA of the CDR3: TGTGCCAGCAGTCAGGGGGCCTATGGCTACACCTTC.

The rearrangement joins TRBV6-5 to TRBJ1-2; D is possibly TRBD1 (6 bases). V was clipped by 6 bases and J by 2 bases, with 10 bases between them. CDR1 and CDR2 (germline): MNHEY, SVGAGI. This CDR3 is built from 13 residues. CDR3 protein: CASRGGGNYGYTF. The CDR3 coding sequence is TGTGCCAGCAGGGGCGGGGGCAACTATGGCTACACCTTC.

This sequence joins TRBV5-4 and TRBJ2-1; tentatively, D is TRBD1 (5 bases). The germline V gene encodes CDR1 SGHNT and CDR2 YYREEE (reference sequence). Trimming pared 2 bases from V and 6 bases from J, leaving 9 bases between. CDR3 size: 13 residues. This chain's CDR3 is CASSLDSLNEQFF. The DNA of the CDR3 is TGTGCCAGCAGCTTAGACAGCCTCAATGAGCAGTTCTTC.

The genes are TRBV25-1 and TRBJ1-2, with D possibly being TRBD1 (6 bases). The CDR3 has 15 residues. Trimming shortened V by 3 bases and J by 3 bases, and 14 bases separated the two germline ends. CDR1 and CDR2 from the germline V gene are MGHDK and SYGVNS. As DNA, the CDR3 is TGTGCCAGCAGTGACAGGGACACAAACTACTATGGCTACACCTTC. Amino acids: CASSDRDTNYYGYTF.

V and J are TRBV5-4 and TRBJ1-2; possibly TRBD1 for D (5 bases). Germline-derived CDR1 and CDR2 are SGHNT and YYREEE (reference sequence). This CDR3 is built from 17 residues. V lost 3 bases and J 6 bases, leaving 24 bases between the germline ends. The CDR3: CASSSTGSVSLDDGYTF. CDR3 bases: TGTGCCAGCAGCTCAACAGGCTCCGTTTCCCTGGACGATGGCTACACCTTC.

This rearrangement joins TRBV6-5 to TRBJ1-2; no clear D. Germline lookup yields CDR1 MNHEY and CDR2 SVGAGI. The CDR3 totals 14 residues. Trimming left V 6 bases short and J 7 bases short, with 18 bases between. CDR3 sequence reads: CASRGGGYLGGYTF. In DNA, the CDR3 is TGTGCCAGCAGAGGAGGTGGTTATCTAGGTGGCTACACCTTC.

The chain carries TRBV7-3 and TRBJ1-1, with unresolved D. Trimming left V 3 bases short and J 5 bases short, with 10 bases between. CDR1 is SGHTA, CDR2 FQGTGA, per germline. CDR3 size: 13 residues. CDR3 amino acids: CASSFTAGTEAFF. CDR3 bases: TGTGCCAGCAGCTTCACAGCTGGGACTGAAGCTTTCTTT.

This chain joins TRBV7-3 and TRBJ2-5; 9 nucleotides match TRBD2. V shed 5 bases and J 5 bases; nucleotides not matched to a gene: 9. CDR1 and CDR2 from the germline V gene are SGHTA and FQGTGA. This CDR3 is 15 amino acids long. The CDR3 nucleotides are TGTGCCAGCAGCAACTCGACTAGCGGATGGGAGACCCAGTACTTC. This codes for CASSNSTSGWETQYF.

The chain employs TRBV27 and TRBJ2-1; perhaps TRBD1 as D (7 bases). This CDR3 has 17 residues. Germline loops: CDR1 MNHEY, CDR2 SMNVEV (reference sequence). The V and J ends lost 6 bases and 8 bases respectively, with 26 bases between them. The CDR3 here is CASSYLNRGAGVDEQFF. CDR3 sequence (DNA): TGTGCCAGCAGCTATCTGAACAGGGGAGCGGGCGTCGATGAGCAGTTCTTC.

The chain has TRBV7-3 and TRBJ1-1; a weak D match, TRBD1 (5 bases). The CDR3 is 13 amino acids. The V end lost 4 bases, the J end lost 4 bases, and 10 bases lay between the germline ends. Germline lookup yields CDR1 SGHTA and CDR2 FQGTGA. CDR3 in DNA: TGTGCCAGCAGCTCCCGACAGAGCACTGAAGCTTTCTTT. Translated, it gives CASSSRQSTEAFF.

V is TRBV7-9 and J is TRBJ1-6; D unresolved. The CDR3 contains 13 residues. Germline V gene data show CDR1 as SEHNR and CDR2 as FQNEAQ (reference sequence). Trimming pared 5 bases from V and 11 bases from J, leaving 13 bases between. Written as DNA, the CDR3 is TGTGCCAGCAGCCCCCATGAGGCAACACCCCTCCACTTT. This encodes CASSPHEATPLHF.

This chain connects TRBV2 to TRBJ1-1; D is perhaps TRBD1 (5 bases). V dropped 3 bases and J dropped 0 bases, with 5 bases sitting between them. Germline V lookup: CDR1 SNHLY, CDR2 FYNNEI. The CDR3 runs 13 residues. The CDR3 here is CASSETVNTEAFF. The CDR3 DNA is TGTGCCAGCAGTGAGACAGTGAACACTGAAGCTTTCTTT.

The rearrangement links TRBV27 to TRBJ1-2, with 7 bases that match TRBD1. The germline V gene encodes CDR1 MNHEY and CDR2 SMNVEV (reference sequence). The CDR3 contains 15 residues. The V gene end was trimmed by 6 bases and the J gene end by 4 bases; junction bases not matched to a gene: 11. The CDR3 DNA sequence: TGTGCCAGCAGCGACGCTTACAGGGGTGGCTATGGCTACACCTTC. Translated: CASSDAYRGGYGYTF.

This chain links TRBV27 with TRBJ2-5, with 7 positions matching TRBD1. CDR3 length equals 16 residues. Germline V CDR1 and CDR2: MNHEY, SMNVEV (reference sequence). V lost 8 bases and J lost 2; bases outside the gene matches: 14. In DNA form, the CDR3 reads TGTGCCAGCGGTAGATTTGGGACAGCCAAACAAGAGACCCAGTACTTC. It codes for CASGRFGTAKQETQYF.

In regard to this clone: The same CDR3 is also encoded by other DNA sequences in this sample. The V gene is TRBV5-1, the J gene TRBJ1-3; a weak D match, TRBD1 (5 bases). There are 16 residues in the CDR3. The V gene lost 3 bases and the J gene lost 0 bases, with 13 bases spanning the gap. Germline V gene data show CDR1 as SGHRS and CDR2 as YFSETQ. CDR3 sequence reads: CASSSFTGDSGNTIYF. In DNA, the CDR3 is TGCGCCAGCAGCTCTTTCACAGGCGACTCTGGAAACACCATATATTTT.

The CDR3 here is CASSYPDRSGYTF. The CDR3 DNA is TGTGCCAGCAGTTACCCGGACAGGTCTGGCTACACCTTC. The chain links TRBV27 to TRBJ1-2, with TRBD1 identical over 7 bases. The trim removed 4 bases at V and 7 bases at J, leaving 6 bases unmatched. The CDR3 covers 13 residues. Germline CDR1 reads MNHEY; CDR2 reads SMNVEV (reference sequence).